Only one count was recorded for the clone carrying this T cell receptor beta chain. This specimen belongs to a study of shared clonotypes between healthy human individuals. About the research overall: Samples came from a couple of female and three male donors aged 18 to 49.

TCRdb keeps only in-frame clones here, not all; method: immunoSEQ multiplex PCR. This table holds about 320,000 clones, about nine tenths found once. CD8 memory merged CD45RO+ cells and CCR7-negative CD45RA+ TemRA cells into one population. The CDR3 is 15 residues long. The V and J ends lost 5 bases and 0 bases, in that order; junction bases with no gene match: 3. CDR1 is SGHTA and CDR2 is FQGNSA in the germline V gene. The chain is built from TRBV7-2 and TRBJ2-3; 9 nucleotides align to TRBD2. Specimen: memory CD8+ T cells sorted from blood. Subset indicated: CD45RO+ cells pooled with CCR7-negative TemRA cells. The sequence was obtained from a young man in good health. CDR3: CASSRSGGSTDTQYF. DNA of the CDR3: TGTGCCAGCAGCCGGAGCGGGGGGAGCACAGATACGCAGTATTTT.